This T cell receptor (beta chain) was recorded in a study of cytomegalovirus exposure and HLA in healthy donors. Findings of the study overall: Clonal expansion was found to be greater in HLA-associated TCR beta chains than in equally common others in a later analysis.

Trimming at V came to 4 bases and at J to 5 bases, leaving 2 bases not matched to a gene. This CDR3 contains 15 residues. The germline V gene encodes CDR1 SGHRS and CDR2 YFSETQ. The PCR made use of 60 Vbeta and 13 Jbeta primers. Assay: immunoSEQ multiplex PCR; the TCRdb copy retains only in-frame clones and omits some. The table lists 150,000 to 200,000 clones, around 80% of them singletons. About this clone: Its antigen is unknown. Other DNA sequences within the sample encode an identical CDR3.

The receptor was isolated from a man aged 45 to 65 in good health and CMV-seropositive. What was sequenced was PBMCs. The V call is TRBV5-1, the J call TRBJ2-1; TRBD2 matches at 14 bases. The DNA of the CDR3 is TGCGCCAGCAGCCCGGGACTAGCGGGGGACAATGAGCAGTTCTTC. Amino acid sequence: CASSPGLAGDNEQFF.